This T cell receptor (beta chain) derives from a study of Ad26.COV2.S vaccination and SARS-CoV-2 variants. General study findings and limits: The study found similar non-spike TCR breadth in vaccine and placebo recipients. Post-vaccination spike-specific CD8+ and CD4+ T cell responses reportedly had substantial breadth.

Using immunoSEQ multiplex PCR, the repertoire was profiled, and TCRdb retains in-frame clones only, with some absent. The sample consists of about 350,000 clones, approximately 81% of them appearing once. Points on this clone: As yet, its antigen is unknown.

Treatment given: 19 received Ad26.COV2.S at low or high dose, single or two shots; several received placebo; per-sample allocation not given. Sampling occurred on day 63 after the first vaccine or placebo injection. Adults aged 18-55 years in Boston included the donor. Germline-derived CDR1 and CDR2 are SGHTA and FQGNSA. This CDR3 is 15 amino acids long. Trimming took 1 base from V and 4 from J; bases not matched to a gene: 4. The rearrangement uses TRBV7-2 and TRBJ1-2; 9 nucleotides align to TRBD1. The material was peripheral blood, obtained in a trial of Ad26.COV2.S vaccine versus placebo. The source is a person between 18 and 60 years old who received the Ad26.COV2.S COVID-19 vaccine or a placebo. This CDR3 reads CASSLGQGVLYGYTF. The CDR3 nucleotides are TGTGCCAGCAGCTTAGGACAGGGGGTCCTCTATGGCTACACCTTC.